The T cell receptor (beta chain) under discussion was sequenced for a study of neurological immune-mediated disorders. Study-level background: The disease course was relapsing-remitting in approximately 31 and secondary progressive in about 9% of the 34 multiple sclerosis patients.

Study results and caveats: CDR3 amino acid sequences of expanded clones were not shared across subjects, a result suggesting private repertoires in all groups.

This clonotype showed up many times. Its matching antigen is unknown. From 15-18 subjects, over 180 million TCR-beta sequences were obtained in each sequencing run. MiXCR, run by TCRdb on the 5' RACE reads, gives a single entry per CDR3 protein. The sample has 66,000 or so distinct CDR3 sequences; around 5% are singletons. CDR1 and CDR2 (germline): DFQATT, SNEGSKA (reference sequence). The trim removed 1 base at V and 4 bases at J, leaving 6 bases unmatched. The CDR3 is 17 amino acids. This rearrangement joins TRBV20-1 to TRBJ2-2, with 13 bases matching TRBD2. The sample comprised PBMCs. The clonotype originates from a woman between 25 and 40 years old with multiple sclerosis. The CDR3 nucleotides read TGCAGTGCTAGAGTGCCGGGACTAGCGGGGTTCACCGGGGAGCTGTTTTTT. Translated, it gives CSARVPGLAGFTGELFF.